This T cell receptor beta chain was recovered during a study of T cells in Graves' hyperthyroidism and ophthalmopathy. Overall study context: Peripheral blood was acquired at first diagnosis, ahead of any therapy whatsoever.

Graves' hyperthyroidism without ophthalmopathy progression within 18 months was termed stable. These patients, aged 18 to 65, had recently diagnosed hyperthyroidism lasting under 2 months. Authors of the study amplified TCR beta CDR3 regions from RNA transcripts. An initial round of RT-PCR targeting the TCR CDR3 relied on the HTBI primer set. TCRdb analysed the multiplex PCR reads with MiXCR anew, one entry per CDR3 protein. The sample has about 840,000 distinct CDR3 sequences; about 38% are singletons. This clonotype was obtained from a man between 18 and 35 years old with Graves' hyperthyroidism. The source material was blood.

DNA of the CDR3: TGCAGCGTGTCGGGGTTGGATCAGCCCCAGCATTTT. It translates to CSVSGLDQPQHF. The genes are TRBV29-1 and TRBJ1-5, with D unclear. The CDR3 runs to 12 residues. V was shortened by 6 bases and J by 5 bases, with 11 bases between the two germline ends. From germline, CDR1 is SQVTM and CDR2 ANQGSEA.